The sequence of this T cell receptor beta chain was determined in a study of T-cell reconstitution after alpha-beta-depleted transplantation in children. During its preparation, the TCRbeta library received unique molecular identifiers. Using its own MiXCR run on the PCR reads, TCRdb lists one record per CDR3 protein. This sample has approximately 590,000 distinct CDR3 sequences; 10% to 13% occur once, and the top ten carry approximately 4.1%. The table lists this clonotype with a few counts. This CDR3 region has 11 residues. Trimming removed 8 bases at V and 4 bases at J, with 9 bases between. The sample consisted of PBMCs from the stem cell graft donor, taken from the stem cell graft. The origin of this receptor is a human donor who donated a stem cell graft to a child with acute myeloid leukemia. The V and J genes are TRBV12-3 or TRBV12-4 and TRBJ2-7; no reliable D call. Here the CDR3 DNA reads TGTGCCAGCGGTTCCTATTACGAGCAGTACTTC. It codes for CASGSYYEQYF.